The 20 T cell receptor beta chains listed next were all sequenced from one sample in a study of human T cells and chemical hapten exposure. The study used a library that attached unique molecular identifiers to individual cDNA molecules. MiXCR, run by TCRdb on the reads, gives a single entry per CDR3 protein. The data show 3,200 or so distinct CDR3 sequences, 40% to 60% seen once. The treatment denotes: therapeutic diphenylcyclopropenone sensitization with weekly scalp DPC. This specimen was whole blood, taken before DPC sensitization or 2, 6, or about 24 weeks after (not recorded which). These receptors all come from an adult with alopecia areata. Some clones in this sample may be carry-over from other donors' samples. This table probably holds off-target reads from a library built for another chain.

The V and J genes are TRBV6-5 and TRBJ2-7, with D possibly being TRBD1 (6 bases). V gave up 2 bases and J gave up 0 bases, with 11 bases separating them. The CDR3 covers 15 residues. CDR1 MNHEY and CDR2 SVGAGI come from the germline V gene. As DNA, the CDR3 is TGTGCCAGCAGTTACGGACAGCAGAGCTCCTACGAGCAGTACTTC. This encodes CASSYGQQSSYEQYF.

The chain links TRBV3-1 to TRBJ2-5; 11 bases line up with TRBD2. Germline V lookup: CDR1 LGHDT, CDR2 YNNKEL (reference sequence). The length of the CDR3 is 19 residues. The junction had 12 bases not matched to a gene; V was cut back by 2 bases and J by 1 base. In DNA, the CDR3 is TGTGCCAGCAGCCAATTGTCTGAGGGACTAGCGGTCTCCCAAGAGACCCAGTACTTC. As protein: CASSQLSEGLAVSQETQYF.

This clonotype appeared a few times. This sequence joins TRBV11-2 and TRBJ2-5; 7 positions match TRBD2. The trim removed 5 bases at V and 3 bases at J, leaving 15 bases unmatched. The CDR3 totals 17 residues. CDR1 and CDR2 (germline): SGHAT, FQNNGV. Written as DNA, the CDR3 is TGTGCCAGCAGCCATTTGGGAGCGCGGGGGATCGAAGAGACCCAGTACTTC. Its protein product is CASSHLGARGIEETQYF.

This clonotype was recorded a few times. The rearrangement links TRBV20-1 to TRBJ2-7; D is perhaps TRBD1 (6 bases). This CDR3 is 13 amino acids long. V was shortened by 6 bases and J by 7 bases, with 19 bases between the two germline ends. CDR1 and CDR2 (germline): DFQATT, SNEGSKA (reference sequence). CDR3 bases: TGCAGTGCCATACAGGGCATAGGGGTTGAGCAGTACTTC. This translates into CSAIQGIGVEQYF.

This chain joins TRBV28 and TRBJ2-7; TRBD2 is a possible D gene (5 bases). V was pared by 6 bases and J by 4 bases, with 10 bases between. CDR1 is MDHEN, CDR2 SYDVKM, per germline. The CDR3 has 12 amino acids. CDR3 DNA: TGTGCCAGCAGAAACGGGGTGTACGAGCAGTACTTC. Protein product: CASRNGVYEQYF.

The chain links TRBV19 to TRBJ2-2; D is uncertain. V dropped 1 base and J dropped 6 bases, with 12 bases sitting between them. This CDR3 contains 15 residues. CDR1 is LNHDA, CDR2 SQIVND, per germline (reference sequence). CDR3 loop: CASSIGLHLAGELFF. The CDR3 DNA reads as TGTGCCAGTAGTATAGGGTTGCACCTTGCCGGGGAGCTGTTTTTT. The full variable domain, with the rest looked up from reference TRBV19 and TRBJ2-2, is DGGITQSPKYLFRKEGQNVTLSCEQNLNHDAMYWYRQDPGQGLRLIYYSQIVNDFQKGDIAEGYSVSREKKESFPLTVTSAQKNPTAFYLCASSIGLHLAGELFFGEGSRLTVL.

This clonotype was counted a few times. CDR3 in DNA: TGTGCCAGCAGCGTAGCTGCCGGCGAGCAGTACTTC. This sequence encodes CASSVAAGEQYF. The rearrangement links TRBV9 to TRBJ2-7; D remains unclear. Trimming took 0 bases from V and 6 from J, leaving 7 bases between them. The germline V gene has CDR1 SGDLS and CDR2 YYNGEE. CDR3 length: 12 amino acids.

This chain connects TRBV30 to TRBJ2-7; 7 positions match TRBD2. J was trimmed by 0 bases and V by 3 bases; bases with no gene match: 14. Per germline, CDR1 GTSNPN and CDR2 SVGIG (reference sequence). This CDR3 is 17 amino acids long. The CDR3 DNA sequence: TGTGCCTGGAGAGCCCCTAGCGGTGCCACTCCCTCCTACGAGCAGTACTTC. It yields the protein CAWRAPSGATPSYEQYF.

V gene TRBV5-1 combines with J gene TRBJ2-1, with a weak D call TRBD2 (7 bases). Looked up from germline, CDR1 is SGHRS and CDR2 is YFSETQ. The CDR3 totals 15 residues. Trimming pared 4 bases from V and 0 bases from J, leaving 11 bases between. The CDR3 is CASSPGGLSYNEQFF. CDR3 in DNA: TGCGCCAGCAGCCCGGGGGGCCTCTCCTACAATGAGCAGTTCTTC.

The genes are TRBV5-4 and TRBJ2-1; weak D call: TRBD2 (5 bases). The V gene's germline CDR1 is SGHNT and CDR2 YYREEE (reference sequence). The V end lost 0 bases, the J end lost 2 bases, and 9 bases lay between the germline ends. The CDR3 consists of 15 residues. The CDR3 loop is CASSLESSPYNEQFF. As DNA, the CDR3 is TGTGCCAGCAGCTTGGAGTCTAGCCCCTACAATGAGCAGTTCTTC.

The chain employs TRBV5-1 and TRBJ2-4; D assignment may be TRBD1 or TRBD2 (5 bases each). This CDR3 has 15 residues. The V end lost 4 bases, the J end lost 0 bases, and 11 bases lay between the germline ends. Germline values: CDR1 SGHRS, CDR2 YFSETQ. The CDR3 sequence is CASSDWGTAKNIQYF. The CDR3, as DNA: TGCGCCAGCAGCGATTGGGGGACAGCCAAAAACATTCAGTACTTC.

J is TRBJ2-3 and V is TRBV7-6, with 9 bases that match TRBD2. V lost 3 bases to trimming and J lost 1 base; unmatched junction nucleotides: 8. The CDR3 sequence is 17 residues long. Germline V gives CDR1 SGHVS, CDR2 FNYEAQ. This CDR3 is CASSFFPGLAGTDTQYF. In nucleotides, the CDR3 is TGTGCCAGCAGCTTCTTTCCGGGACTAGCCGGCACAGATACGCAGTATTTT.

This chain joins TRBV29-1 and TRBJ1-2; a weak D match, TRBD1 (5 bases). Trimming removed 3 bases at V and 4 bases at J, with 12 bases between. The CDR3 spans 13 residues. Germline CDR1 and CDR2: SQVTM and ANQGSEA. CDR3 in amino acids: CSVDGQGAYGYTF. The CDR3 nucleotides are TGCAGCGTTGACGGGCAGGGTGCCTATGGCTACACCTTC.

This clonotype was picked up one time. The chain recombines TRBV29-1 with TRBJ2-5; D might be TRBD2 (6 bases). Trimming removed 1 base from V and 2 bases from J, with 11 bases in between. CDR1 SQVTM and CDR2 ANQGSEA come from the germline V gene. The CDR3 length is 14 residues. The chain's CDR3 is CSVEGRGRQETQYF. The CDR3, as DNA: TGCAGCGTTGAAGGGAGGGGCCGACAAGAGACCCAGTACTTC.

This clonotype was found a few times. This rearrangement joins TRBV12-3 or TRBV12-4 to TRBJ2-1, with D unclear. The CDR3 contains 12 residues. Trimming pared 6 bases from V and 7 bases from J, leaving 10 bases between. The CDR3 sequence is CASSPLGNEQFF. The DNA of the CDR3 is TGTGCCAGCAGCCCACTCGGTAATGAGCAGTTCTTC.

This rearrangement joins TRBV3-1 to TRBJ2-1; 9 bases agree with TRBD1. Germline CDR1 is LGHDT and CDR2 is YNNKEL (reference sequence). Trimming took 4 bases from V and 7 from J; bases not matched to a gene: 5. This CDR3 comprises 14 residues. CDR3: CASSPGQGWNEQFF. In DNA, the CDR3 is TGTGCCAGCAGCCCTGGACAGGGGTGGAATGAGCAGTTCTTC.

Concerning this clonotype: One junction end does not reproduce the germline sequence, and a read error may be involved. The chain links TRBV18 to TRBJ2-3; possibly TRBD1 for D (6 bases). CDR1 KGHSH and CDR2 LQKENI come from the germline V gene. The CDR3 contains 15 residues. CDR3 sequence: CASSPLPGATDAQYF. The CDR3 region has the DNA TGTGCCAGCTCACCCCTCCCAGGGGCCACAGATGCGCAGTATTTT.

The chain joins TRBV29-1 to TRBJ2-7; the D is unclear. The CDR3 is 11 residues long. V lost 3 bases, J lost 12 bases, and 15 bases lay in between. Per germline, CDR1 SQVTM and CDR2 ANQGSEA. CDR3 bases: TGCAGCGTTGATGTTGACGGCTTGTCGTACTTC. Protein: CSVDVDGLSYF.

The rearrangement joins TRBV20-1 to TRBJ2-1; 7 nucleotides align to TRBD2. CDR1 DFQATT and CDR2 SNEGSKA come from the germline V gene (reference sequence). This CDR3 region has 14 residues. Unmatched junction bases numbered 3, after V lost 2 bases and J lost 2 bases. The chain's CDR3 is CSARSGTPYNEQFF. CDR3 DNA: TGCAGTGCTAGAAGCGGGACGCCCTACAATGAGCAGTTCTTC.

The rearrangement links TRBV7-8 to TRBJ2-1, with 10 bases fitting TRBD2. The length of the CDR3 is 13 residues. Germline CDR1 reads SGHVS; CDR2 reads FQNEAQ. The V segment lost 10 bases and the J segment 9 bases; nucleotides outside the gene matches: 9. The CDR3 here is CATRTSGPFEQFF. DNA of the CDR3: TGTGCCACCCGGACTAGCGGACCCTTTGAGCAGTTCTTC.